This T cell receptor beta chain was identified during a study of shared clonotypes between healthy human individuals. TCRdb's table, derived via immunoSEQ multiplex PCR, lists solely in-frame clones and lacks some. This sample has about 980,000 clones, with 60% to 85% found just once. V was pared by 3 bases and J by 1 base, with 5 bases of the junction left unmatched. CDR1 is SGHVS and CDR2 is FNYEAQ in the germline V gene. The length of the CDR3 is 15 residues. The source of this sequence is a man between 18 and 35 years old in good health. What was sequenced was memory CD4+ T cells sorted from blood. Indicated subset: CD45RA-negative fraction. The chain combines TRBV7-6 with TRBJ2-5; 7 nucleotides line up with TRBD2. The CDR3 protein is CASSFSGTIQETQYF. In nucleotides, the CDR3 is TGTGCCAGCAGCTTTTCCGGGACTATCCAAGAGACCCAGTACTTC.